The 11 T cell receptor beta chains reported below all come from one sample, sequenced in a study of sequential checkpoint blockade in melanoma (dated by TCRdb to 2018 to 2020). The sample's treatment or condition label, in plain terms: randomized to nivolumab then ipilimumab (arm A) or the reverse (arm B). Receptor libraries were prepared by the immunoSEQ multiplex PCR assay. Here the immuneACCESS table is served through TCRdb, limited to in-frame sequences with V and J called. Missing clones are a known gap in these copies; in checked studies unresolved V genes cover under half, and the rest lacks a known reason. Here the sample has some 40,000 clones; about 83% occur a single time. The top ten hold less than 7% of the sample. The input for sequencing was CD8+ T cells sorted from blood (inferred from file names), taken from a patient given nivolumab and ipilimumab in sequence. These receptors all stem from a human donor with melanoma.

The CDR3 is CASSLVAGLAGYEQYF. CDR3 DNA sequence: TGTGCCAGCAGCTTAGTAGCGGGACTAGCGGGCTACGAGCAGTACTTC. The chain couples TRBV7-6 to TRBJ2-7; 12 positions agree with TRBD2. With 1 base clipped from V and 3 bases from J, the junction kept 4 bases outside the gene matches. From germline, CDR1 is SGHVS and CDR2 FNYEAQ. There are 16 residues in the CDR3.

CDR3 nucleotides: TGCGCCAGCAGCCCCTGGGAGGGAAGTAGCCAAGAGACCCAGTACTTC. It encodes CASSPWEGSSQETQYF. The chain combines TRBV5-1 with TRBJ2-5, with 7 nucleotides matching TRBD2. V lost 4 bases, J lost 1 base, and 10 bases stayed unmatched. CDR1 and CDR2 (germline): SGHRS, YFSETQ. This CDR3 is built from 16 residues.

The chain is built from TRBV10-3 and TRBJ2-5; a possible D gene is TRBD2 (6 bases). Per germline, CDR1 ENHRY and CDR2 SYGVKD. The CDR3 covers 16 residues. Trimming shortened V by 2 bases and J by 4 bases, and 17 bases separated the two germline ends. The chain's CDR3 is CAISEPAGRNPETQYF. Written as DNA, the CDR3 is TGTGCCATCAGTGAGCCGGCGGGGAGGAACCCAGAGACCCAGTACTTC.

V and J are TRBV19 and TRBJ2-7; a weak D match, TRBD2 (6 bases). V lost 5 bases, J lost 5 bases, and 37 bases lay in between. The CDR3 contains 21 residues. Per germline, CDR1 LNHDA and CDR2 SQIVND (reference sequence). The CDR3: CASSYMGPTPGLPVPKNEQYF. The CDR3 nucleotides read TGTGCCAGTAGTTACATGGGTCCAACACCGGGACTCCCCGTTCCTAAAAACGAGCAGTACTTC.

CDR3 in DNA: TGCGCCAGCAGCCCCGGGACAGGATTTGTGTCTGGTCAATTGGGCTACACCTTC. Its translation: CASSPGTGFVSGQLGYTF. This sequence joins TRBV5-1 and TRBJ1-2; TRBD1 matches at 8 bases. The CDR3 covers 18 residues. The germline gives CDR1 SGHRS, CDR2 YFSETQ. Trimming took 4 bases from V and 8 from J; bases not matched to a gene: 22.

The chain has TRBV27 and TRBJ2-5; 12 bases agree with TRBD2. The J call may not be correct, given that the DNA end is closer to TRBJ2-7. The CDR3 has 16 residues. Germline assignment: CDR1 MNHEY and CDR2 SMNVEV (reference sequence). CDR3 loop: CASSPLAGGISYEQYF. The CDR3 coding sequence is TGTGCCAGCAGTCCCCTAGCGGGAGGGATTTCCTACGAGCAGTACTTC.

The chain employs TRBV27 and TRBJ1-5; D might be TRBD1 (5 bases). The CDR3 loop spans 13 amino acids. The germline V and J ends were trimmed by 6 bases and 3 bases, with 9 bases remaining between them. The germline CDR1 and CDR2 sequences are MNHEY and SMNVEV (reference sequence). CDR3 protein: CASSKTANQPQHF. Here the CDR3 DNA reads TGTGCCAGCAGCAAGACAGCCAATCAGCCCCAGCATTTT.

The V gene is TRBV7-9, the J gene TRBJ2-7, with 7 positions matching TRBD2. Trimming cost V 3 bases and J 5 bases; bases outside gene matches: 10. Germline V CDR1 and CDR2: SEHNR, FQNEAQ (reference sequence). The CDR3 runs to 15 residues. The CDR3 is CASSFGLAVSDEQYF. CDR3 bases: TGTGCCAGCAGCTTTGGGCTAGCGGTATCCGACGAGCAGTACTTC.

This clone was detected a few times. This chain connects TRBV6-1 to TRBJ2-1; 8 bases line up with TRBD1. Germline V lookup: CDR1 MNHNS, CDR2 SASEGT. J lost 3 bases, V lost 2 bases, and 0 bases had no gene match. This CDR3 has 14 amino acids. CDR3 protein: CASSETGGYNEQFF. The DNA for the CDR3 is TGTGCCAGCAGTGAAACAGGGGGCTACAATGAGCAGTTCTTC.

CDR3 sequence (DNA): TGTGCCAGCAGGCGGGCTAGGAAGCTGTTTTTT. Its translation is CASRRARKLFF. V and J are TRBV28 and TRBJ2-2; D perhaps matches TRBD2 (5 bases). The V end lost 6 bases, the J end lost 12 bases, and 11 bases lay between the germline ends. In germline, CDR1 is MDHEN, CDR2 SYDVKM. This CDR3 region has 11 residues. Complete variable domain (other parts from reference TRBV28 and TRBJ2-2): DVKVTQSSRYLVKRTGEKVFLECVQDMDHENMFWYRQDPGLGLRLIYFSYDVKMKEKGDIPEGYSVSREKKERFSLILESASTNQTSMYLCASRRARKLFFGEGSRLTVL.

This sequence joins TRBV6-4 and TRBJ2-3; the match to TRBD2 covers 11 bases. V dropped 0 bases and J dropped 6; count of bases not matched to a gene: 2. The germline V gene has CDR1 MRHNA and CDR2 SNTAGT. The CDR3 is 15 amino acids. CDR3 in DNA: TGTGCCAGCAGTGACTCGGCTAGCGGGAGGGATACGCAGTATTTT. Amino acid sequence: CASSDSASGRDTQYF.